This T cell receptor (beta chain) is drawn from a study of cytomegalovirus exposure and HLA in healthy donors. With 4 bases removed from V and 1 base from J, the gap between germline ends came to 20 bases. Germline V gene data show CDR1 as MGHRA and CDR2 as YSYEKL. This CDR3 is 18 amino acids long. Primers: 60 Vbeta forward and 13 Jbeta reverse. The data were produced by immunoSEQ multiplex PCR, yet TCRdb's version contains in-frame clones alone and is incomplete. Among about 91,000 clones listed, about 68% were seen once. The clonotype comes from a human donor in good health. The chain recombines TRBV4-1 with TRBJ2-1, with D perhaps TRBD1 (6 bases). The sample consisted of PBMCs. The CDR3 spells CASSLRDNTAYSYNEQFF. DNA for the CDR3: TGCGCCAGCAGCCTCCGGGACAATACCGCTTATTCCTACAATGAGCAGTTCTTC.